Detailed here is one TCR beta chain. Per the original methods: Amplification with reference gene primers provided the estimates of nucleated cell counts. Only in-frame clones appear in the TCRdb table, and some are missing; sequencing was by immunoSEQ multiplex PCR. The DNA gave D and trimming, while V, J and clone size come from that table. Of around 270,000 clones listed, less than 90% are singletons. J gave up 4 bases and V 5 bases, and 3 bases lay outside the gene matches. The CDR3 is made up of 13 amino acids. The data were obtained in a study of blood T cell repertoires in COVID-19. About the research overall: Specimens from acute and convalescent COVID-19 originated in the United States, Italy and Spain. The cDNA or gDNA used as material had been derived from T cells, B-cell-depleted T cells, or PBMCs.

The sequenced sample was peripheral blood. The rearrangement links TRBV12-3 or TRBV12-4 to TRBJ1-1, with 8 bases fitting TRBD1. The sequence was obtained from a man aged 60 to 75 with acute or convalescent COVID-19. Here the CDR3 DNA reads TGTGCCAGCAGTACTGGACAGGGCACTGAAGCTTTCTTT. Protein product: CASSTGQGTEAFF.